Below are 11 T cell receptor beta chains sequenced from a single sample in a study of shared clonotypes between healthy human individuals. Generated by immunoSEQ multiplex PCR, the TCRdb table keeps only in-frame clones and is missing some. Here the sample spans some 490,000 clones, approximately 81% being singletons. The sequenced sample consisted of PBMCs. The receptors were sampled from a woman aged 40 to 50 in good health. Some clones in this sample may be carry-over from other donors' samples.

The chain uses TRBV7-2 and TRBJ2-1; 8 bases are shared with TRBD1. CDR1 SGHTA and CDR2 FQGNSA come from the germline V gene. The V segment lost 5 bases and the J segment 3 bases; nucleotides outside the gene matches: 9. This CDR3 is 16 amino acids long. Here the CDR3 DNA reads TGTGCCAGCAGCGCATCCGGGACAGGCTACTACAATGAGCAGTTCTTC. It translates to CASSASGTGYYNEQFF.

A note on this clone: Germline and junction disagree at one end, which may indicate a read error. The chain carries TRBV7-9 and TRBJ1-1, with a tentative D call TRBD1 (6 bases). Germline values: CDR1 SEHNR, CDR2 FQNEAQ (reference sequence). This CDR3 is built from 13 residues. The CDR3 region is CASNKQGGTEAFF. The CDR3 coding sequence is TGTGCCAGCAACAAACAGGGTGGCACTGAAGCTTTCTTC.

The sample holds one count of this clone. The rearrangement links TRBV6-1 to TRBJ2-5; 9 bases fit TRBD1. The CDR3 has 14 amino acids. Trimming took 6 bases from V and 2 from J; bases not matched to a gene: 4. CDR1 is MNHNS, CDR2 SASEGT, per germline. The CDR3 region has the DNA TGTGCCAGCAGCCGGGACAGGGAACAAGAGACCCAGTACTTC. This encodes CASSRDREQETQYF.

A word on this clone: A much larger clone lies a single base off, so this may be a read error. The chain carries TRBV2 and TRBJ2-5; D is unresolved. The CDR3 contains 15 residues. Germline-derived CDR1 and CDR2 are SNHLY and FYNNEI. Trimming shortened V by 0 bases and J by 4 bases, and 12 bases separated the two germline ends. CDR3 sequence: CASSEAHSVSETQYF. The DNA of the CDR3 is TGTGCCAGCAGTGAAGCTCATAGTGTTTCAGAGACCCAGTACTTC.

This clone occurred many times. This same CDR3 is encoded by further DNA sequences in the sample. This rearrangement joins TRBV5-1 to TRBJ1-4; a weak D match, TRBD1 (6 bases). Germline assignment: CDR1 SGHRS and CDR2 YFSETQ. The CDR3 consists of 15 residues. The ends were cut back, 1 base at V and 8 bases at J, with 15 bases in the middle. The CDR3 DNA is TGCGCCAGCAGCTTGAGCGGGGGCGCGGGGGAAAAACTGTTTTTT. This gives the protein CASSLSGGAGEKLFF. The full variable domain, in which reference TRBV5-1 and TRBJ1-4 provide the parts outside the CDR3, is KAGVTQTPRYLIKTRGQQVTLSCSPISGHRSVSWYQQTPGQGLQFLFEYFSETQRNKGNFPGRFSGRQFSNSRSEMNVSTLELGDSALYLCASSLSGGAGEKLFFGSGTQLSVL.

The V and J genes are TRBV28 and TRBJ2-6; the D is unclear. The CDR3 loop spans 15 amino acids. Germline V gene data show CDR1 as MDHEN and CDR2 as SYDVKM. The V end was cut by 7 bases, the J end by 4 bases, with 14 bases between. CDR3 sequence (DNA): TGTGCCAGCACTCTCGCCTTAGGAGGGGCCAACGTCCTGACTTTC. Translation: CASTLALGGANVLTF.

The V and J genes are TRBV5-1 and TRBJ2-5; 7 bases fit TRBD1. The CDR3 has 15 residues. Germline values: CDR1 SGHRS, CDR2 YFSETQ. V gave up 3 bases and J gave up 3 bases; unmatched junction bases: 8. The CDR3 DNA sequence: TGCGCCAGCAGCTCCGGGACAGAGTCGAAAGAGACCCAGTACTTC. Amino acid sequence: CASSSGTESKETQYF.

With respect to this clone: A far larger clone is one nucleotide away, so this likely arose from a read error. Other nucleotide sequences from this sample produce the same CDR3. This chain joins TRBV29-1 and TRBJ1-5; D remains ambiguous. The germline CDR1 and CDR2 sequences are SQVTM and ANQGSEA. V lost 5 bases and J lost 9, with 17 bases in between. This CDR3 region has 13 residues. Written as DNA, the CDR3 is TGCAGCGTTTTATTATCAGACGGACGGCCCCAGCATTTT. Translation gives CSVLLSDGRPQHF.

As for this clone: A far larger clone differs by one base, so this is likely a read error. As the CDR3 is not closed by the conserved phenylalanine or tryptophan, this likely results from a read error. This chain joins TRBV11-2 and TRBJ2-7; 9 bases are a match to TRBD2. CDR1 is SGHAT and CDR2 is FQNNGV in the germline V gene. Germline trimming cut 3 bases from V and 4 bases from J; bases unmatched to any gene: 7. The CDR3 has 15 amino acids. This CDR3 reads CASSFNSGSGYEQYL. The DNA for the CDR3 is TGTGCCAGCAGCTTTAATAGCGGGAGTGGGTACGAGCAGTACCTC.

V is TRBV19 and J is TRBJ2-3; D remains ambiguous. Trimming stripped 2 bases from V and 4 bases from J, with 7 bases between. Germline loops: CDR1 LNHDA, CDR2 SQIVND (reference sequence). CDR3 length: 13 residues. In nucleotides, the CDR3 is TGTGCCAGTAGTATAAGTCGAGCAGATACGCAGTATTTT. This gives the protein CASSISRADTQYF.

The V call is TRBV6-1, the J call TRBJ2-2; maybe TRBD1 (5 bases). The CDR3 loop spans 15 amino acids. Trimming pared 3 bases from V and 7 bases from J, leaving 15 bases between. Germline V CDR1 and CDR2: MNHNS, SASEGT. The CDR3 protein is CASSEMTATGGELFF. The CDR3 DNA reads TGTGCCAGCAGTGAGATGACAGCGACGGGCGGGGAGCTGTTTTTT.